This TCR beta chain was recovered during a study of shared clonotypes between healthy human individuals. Study-level findings and limits: A few donors showed sharing of around 5% of naive CD4 clonotypes. In the sorted subsets, rarefaction showed sequencing was incomplete despite large depth.

Only CD45RO-negative cells positively selected for CCR7 counted as naive CD8 cells, so terminally differentiated effector memory CD45RA+ cells were excluded. Turning to this clone: What it recognizes is unknown.

Deletions cut 0 bases from V and 1 base from J, with 10 bases between. The CDR3 consists of 15 residues. Germline CDR1 and CDR2: SGHDT and YYEEEE. The method was immunoSEQ multiplex PCR; TCRdb's version includes in-frame clones alone and lacks a portion of them. The sample has more than 550,000 clones, approximately 90% seen once. The source material was naive CD8+ T cells sorted from blood. This clonotype was sampled from a young man in good health. V is TRBV5-6 and J is TRBJ2-5; D might be TRBD1 or TRBD2, each matching 6 bases. The CDR3 sequence: CASSLVGGPQETQYF. Here the CDR3 DNA reads TGTGCCAGCAGCTTGGTAGGGGGGCCCCAAGAGACCCAGTACTTC.